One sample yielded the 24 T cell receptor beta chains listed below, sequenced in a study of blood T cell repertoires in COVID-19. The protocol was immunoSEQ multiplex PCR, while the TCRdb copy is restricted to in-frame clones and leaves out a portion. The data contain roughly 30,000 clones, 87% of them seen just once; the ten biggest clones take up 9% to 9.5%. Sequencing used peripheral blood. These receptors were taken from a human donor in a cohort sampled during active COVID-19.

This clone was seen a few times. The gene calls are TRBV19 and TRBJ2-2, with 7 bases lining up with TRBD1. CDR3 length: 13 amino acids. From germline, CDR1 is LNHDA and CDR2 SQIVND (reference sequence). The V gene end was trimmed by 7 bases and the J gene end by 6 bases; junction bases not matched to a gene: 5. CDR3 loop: CASTPTGAGELFF. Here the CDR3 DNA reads TGTGCCAGTACTCCTACAGGGGCCGGGGAGCTGTTTTTT. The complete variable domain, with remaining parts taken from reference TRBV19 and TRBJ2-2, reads DGGITQSPKYLFRKEGQNVTLSCEQNLNHDAMYWYRQDPGQGLRLIYYSQIVNDFQKGDIAEGYSVSREKKESFPLTVTSAQKNPTAFYLCASTPTGAGELFFGEGSRLTVL.

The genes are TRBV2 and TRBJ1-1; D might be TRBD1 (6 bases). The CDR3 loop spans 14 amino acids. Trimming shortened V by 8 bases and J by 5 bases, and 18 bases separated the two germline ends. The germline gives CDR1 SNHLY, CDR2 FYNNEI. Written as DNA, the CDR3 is TGTGCCAGCGGCCGGGGGGGGGCTGGGACTGAAGCTTTCTTT. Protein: CASGRGGAGTEAFF.

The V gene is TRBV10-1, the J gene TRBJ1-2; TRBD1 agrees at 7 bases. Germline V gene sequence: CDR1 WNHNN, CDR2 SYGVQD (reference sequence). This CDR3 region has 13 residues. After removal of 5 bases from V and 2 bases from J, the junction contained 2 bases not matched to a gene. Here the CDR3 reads CASSPTGNYGYTF. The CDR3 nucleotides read TGCGCCAGCAGTCCGACAGGGAACTATGGCTACACCTTC.

In DNA, the CDR3 is TGTGCCAGCAGCTTGGAACTAGCGGGAGTTCCGAAAGTTAATGAGCAGTTCTTC. This sequence encodes CASSLELAGVPKVNEQFF. The V and J genes are TRBV2 and TRBJ2-1, with 11 bases that match TRBD2. Germline V gene lookup returns CDR1 SNHLY and CDR2 FYNNEI. The CDR3 extends over 18 amino acids. V lost 6 bases and J lost 7; bases outside the gene matches: 17.

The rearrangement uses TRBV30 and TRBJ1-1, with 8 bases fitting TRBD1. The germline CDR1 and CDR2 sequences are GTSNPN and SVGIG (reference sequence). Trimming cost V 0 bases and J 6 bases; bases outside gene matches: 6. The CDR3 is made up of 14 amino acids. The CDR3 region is CAWSVLQGASEAFF. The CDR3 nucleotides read TGTGCCTGGAGTGTACTGCAGGGGGCCTCTGAAGCTTTCTTT. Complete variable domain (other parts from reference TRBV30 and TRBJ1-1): SQTIHQWPATLVQPVGSPLSLECTVEGTSNPNLYWYRQAAGRGLQLLFYSVGIGQISSEVPQNLSASRPQDRQFILSSKKLLLSDSGFYLCAWSVLQGASEAFFGQGTRLTVV.

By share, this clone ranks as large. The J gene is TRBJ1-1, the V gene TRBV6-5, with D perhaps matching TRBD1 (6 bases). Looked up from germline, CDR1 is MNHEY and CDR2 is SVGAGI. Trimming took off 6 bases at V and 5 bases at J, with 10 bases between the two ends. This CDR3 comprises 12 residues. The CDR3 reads CASRGGRTEAFF. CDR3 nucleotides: TGTGCCAGCAGAGGGGGAAGGACTGAAGCTTTCTTT.

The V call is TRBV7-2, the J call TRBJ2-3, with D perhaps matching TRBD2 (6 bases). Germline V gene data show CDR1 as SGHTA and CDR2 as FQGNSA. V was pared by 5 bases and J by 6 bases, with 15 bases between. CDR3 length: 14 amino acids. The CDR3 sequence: CASSPWGGSDTQYF. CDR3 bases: TGTGCCAGCAGCCCATGGGGAGGATCCGATACGCAGTATTTT.

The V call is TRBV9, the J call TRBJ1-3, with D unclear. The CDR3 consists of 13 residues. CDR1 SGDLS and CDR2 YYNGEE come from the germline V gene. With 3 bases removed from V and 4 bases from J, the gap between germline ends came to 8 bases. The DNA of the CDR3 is TGTGCCAGCAGCGAGTGGCTCGGAAACACCATATATTTT. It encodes CASSEWLGNTIYF.

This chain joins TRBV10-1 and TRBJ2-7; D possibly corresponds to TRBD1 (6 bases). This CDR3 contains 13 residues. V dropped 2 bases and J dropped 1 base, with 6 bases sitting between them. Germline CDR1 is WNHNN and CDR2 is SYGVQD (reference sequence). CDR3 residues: CASSEGQSYEQYF. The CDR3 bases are TGCGCCAGCAGTGAGGGACAGTCCTACGAGCAGTACTTC.

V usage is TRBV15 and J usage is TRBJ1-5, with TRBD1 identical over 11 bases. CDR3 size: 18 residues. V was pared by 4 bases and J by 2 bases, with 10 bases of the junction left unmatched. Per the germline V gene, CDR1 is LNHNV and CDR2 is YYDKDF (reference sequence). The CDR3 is CATSNGQGATYGNQPQHF. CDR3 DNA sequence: TGTGCCACCAGCAATGGACAGGGGGCCACGTATGGCAATCAGCCCCAGCATTTT.

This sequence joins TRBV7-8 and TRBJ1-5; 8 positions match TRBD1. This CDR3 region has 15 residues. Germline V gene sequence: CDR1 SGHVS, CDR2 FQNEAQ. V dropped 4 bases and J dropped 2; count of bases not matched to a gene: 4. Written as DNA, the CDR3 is TGTGCCAGCAGCTCAACGGGACAGGGCAATCAGCCCCAGCATTTT. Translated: CASSSTGQGNQPQHF.

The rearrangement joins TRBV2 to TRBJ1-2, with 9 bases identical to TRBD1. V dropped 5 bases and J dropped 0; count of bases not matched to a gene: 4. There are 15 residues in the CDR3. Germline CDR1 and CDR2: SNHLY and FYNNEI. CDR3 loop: CASSRTGETNYGYTF. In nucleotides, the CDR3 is TGTGCCAGCAGTCGGACAGGGGAAACTAACTATGGCTACACCTTC.

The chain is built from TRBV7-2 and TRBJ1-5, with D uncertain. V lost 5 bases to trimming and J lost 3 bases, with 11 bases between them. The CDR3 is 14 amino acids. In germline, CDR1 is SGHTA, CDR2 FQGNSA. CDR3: CASSRRRDNQPQHF. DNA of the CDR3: TGTGCCAGCAGCCGGCGGAGGGACAATCAGCCCCAGCATTTT. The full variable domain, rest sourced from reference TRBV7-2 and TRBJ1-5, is GAGVSQSPSNKVTEKGKDVELRCDPISGHTALYWYRQSLGQGLEFLIYFQGNSAPDKSGLPSDRFSAERTGGSVSTLTIQRTQQEDSAVYLCASSRRRDNQPQHFGDGTRLSIL.

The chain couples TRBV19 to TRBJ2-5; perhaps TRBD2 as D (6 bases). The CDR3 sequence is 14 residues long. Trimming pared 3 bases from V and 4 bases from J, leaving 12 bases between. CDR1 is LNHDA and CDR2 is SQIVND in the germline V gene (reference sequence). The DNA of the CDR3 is TGTGCCAGTAGTATCGGCAGGAGGGGAGAGACCCAGTACTTC. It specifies CASSIGRRGETQYF. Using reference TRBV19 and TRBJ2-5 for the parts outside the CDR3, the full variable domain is DGGITQSPKYLFRKEGQNVTLSCEQNLNHDAMYWYRQDPGQGLRLIYYSQIVNDFQKGDIAEGYSVSREKKESFPLTVTSAQKNPTAFYLCASSIGRRGETQYFGPGTRLLVL.

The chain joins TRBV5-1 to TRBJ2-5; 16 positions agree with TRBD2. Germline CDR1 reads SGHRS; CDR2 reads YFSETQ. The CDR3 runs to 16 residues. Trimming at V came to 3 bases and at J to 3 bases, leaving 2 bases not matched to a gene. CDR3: CASSSGLAGGKETQYF. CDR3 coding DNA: TGCGCCAGCAGCTCGGGACTAGCGGGGGGGAAAGAGACCCAGTACTTC.

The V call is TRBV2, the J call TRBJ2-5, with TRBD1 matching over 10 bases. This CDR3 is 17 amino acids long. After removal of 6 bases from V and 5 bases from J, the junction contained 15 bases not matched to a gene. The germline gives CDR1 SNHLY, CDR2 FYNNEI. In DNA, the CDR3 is TGTGCCAGCAGCGCCGGGACAGGGGTAACAGGGTTGGAGACCCAGTACTTC. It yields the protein CASSAGTGVTGLETQYF. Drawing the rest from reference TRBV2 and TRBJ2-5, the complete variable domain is EPEVTQTPSHQVTQMGQEVILRCVPISNHLYFYWYRQILGQKVEFLVSFYNNEISEKSEIFDDQFSVERPDGSNFTLKIRSTKLEDSAMYFCASSAGTGVTGLETQYFGPGTRLLVL.

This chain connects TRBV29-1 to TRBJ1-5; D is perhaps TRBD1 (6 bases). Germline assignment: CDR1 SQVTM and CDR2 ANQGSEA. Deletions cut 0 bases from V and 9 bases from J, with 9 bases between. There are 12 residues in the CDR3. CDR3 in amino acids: CSVEEGGGPQHF. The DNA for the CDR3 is TGCAGCGTTGAAGAAGGGGGGGGGCCCCAGCATTTT.

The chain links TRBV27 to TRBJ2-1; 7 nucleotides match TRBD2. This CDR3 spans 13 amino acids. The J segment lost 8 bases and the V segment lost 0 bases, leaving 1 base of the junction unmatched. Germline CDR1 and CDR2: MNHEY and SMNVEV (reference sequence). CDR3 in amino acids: CASSLSREYEQFF. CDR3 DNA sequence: TGTGCCAGCAGTTTATCGCGGGAGTATGAGCAGTTCTTC.

The CDR3 loop reads CASSALAGLNSAKNIQYF. The CDR3 nucleotides are TGTGCCAGCAGTGCCCTAGCGGGGCTCAATTCAGCCAAAAACATTCAGTACTTC. The V and J genes are TRBV6-1 and TRBJ2-4; the match to TRBD2 covers 9 bases. Losses at the gene ends were 4 bases for V and 0 bases for J; bases not matched to a gene: 10. Germline loops: CDR1 MNHNS, CDR2 SASEGT. The CDR3 spans 18 residues.

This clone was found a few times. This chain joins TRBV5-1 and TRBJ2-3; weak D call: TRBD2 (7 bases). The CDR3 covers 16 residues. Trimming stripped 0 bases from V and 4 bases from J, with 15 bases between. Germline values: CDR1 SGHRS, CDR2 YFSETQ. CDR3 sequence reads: CASSLVLGGRSDTQYF. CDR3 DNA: TGCGCCAGCAGCTTGGTTTTGGGGGGGCGTTCAGATACGCAGTATTTT.

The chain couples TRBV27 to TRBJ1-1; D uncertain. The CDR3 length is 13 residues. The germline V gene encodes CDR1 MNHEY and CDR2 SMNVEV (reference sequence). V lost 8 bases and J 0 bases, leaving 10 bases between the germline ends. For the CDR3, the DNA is TGTGCCAGCTATGCGGAAATGAACACTGAAGCTTTCTTT. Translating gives CASYAEMNTEAFF.

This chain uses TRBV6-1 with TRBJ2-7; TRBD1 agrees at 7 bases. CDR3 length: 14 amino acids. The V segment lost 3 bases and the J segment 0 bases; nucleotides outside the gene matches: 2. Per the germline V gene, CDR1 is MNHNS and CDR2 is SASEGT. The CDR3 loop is CASSDRGTSYEQYF. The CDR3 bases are TGTGCCAGCAGTGACAGGGGGACCTCCTACGAGCAGTACTTC.

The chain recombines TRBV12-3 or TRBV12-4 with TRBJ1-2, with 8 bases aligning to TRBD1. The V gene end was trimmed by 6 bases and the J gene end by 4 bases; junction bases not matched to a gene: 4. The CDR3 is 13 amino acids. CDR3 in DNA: TGTGCCAGCAGCCGCGACAGGGGCTATGGCTACACCTTC. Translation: CASSRDRGYGYTF.

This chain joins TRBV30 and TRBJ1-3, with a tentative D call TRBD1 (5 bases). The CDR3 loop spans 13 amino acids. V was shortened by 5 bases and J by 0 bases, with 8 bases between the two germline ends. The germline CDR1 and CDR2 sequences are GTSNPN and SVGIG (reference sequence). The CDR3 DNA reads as TGTGCCTGGGGACAATACTCTGGAAACACCATATATTTT. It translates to CAWGQYSGNTIYF. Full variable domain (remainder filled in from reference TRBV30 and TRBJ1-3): SQTIHQWPATLVQPVGSPLSLECTVEGTSNPNLYWYRQAAGRGLQLLFYSVGIGQISSEVPQNLSASRPQDRQFILSSKKLLLSDSGFYLCAWGQYSGNTIYFGEGSWLTVV.